Each of the 31 T cell receptor beta chains below was sequenced from the same sample in a study of T cells expressing NK-cell markers. Using the 5' RACE reads, TCRdb records one entry per CDR3 protein without DNA. The table lists some 410,000 distinct CDR3 sequences. Sequencing input: blood T cells: a sorted CD56 or NKG2C T cell subset, CD4+ or CD8+ T cells, or bulk PBMC T cells (not recorded which). The origin of the receptors is a woman aged 18-70 years in good health.

The CDR3 sequence: CSARDEDHYGYTF. The chain couples TRBV20-1 to TRBJ1-2. CDR1 DFQATT and CDR2 SNEGSKA come from the germline V gene (reference sequence). This CDR3 region has 13 residues.

The V and J genes are TRBV5-1 and TRBJ2-3; TCRdb's D gene call, TRBD2, goes unchecked for lack of DNA. The CDR3 sequence is 16 residues long. Germline V lookup: CDR1 SGHRS, CDR2 YFSETQ. CDR3 loop: CASSPRAGTFGDTQYF.

The genes are TRBV4-2 and TRBJ1-6. The CDR3 is 17 amino acids. Germline assignment: CDR1 LGHNA and CDR2 YNFKEQ. CDR3 in amino acids: CASSERTVSSYNSPLHF.

This chain joins TRBV5-6 and TRBJ2-3; the D gene TCRdb calls, TRBD1, cannot be checked with no DNA. The CDR3 runs 16 residues. The germline V gene encodes CDR1 SGHDT and CDR2 YYEEEE. The CDR3 protein is CASSPLQGLGTDTQYF.

The V and J genes are TRBV11-2 and TRBJ1-6; the D call of TRBD1 rests on TCRdb alone, since no DNA is present to check it. This CDR3 contains 18 residues. Germline CDR1 and CDR2: SGHAT and FQNNGV. The CDR3 loop reads CASSVGQFPSSYNSPLHF.

The chain links TRBV7-8 to TRBJ1-3. Germline V CDR1 and CDR2: SGHVS, FQNEAQ. This CDR3 has 13 residues. CDR3 in amino acids: CASSFPASNTIYF.

The chain combines TRBV7-2 with TRBJ2-7; the TCRdb D gene call, TRBD2, has no DNA to confirm it. There are 15 residues in the CDR3. Germline V gene data show CDR1 as SGHTA and CDR2 as FQGNSA. This CDR3 reads CASSLAGGHSYEQYF. The complete variable domain, with remaining parts taken from reference TRBV7-2 and TRBJ2-7, reads GAGVSQSPSNKVTEKGKDVELRCDPISGHTALYWYRQSLGQGLEFLIYFQGNSAPDKSGLPSDRFSAERTGGSVSTLTIQRTQQEDSAVYLCASSLAGGHSYEQYFGPGTRLTVT.

This sequence joins TRBV7-9 and TRBJ2-1; TCRdb selects TRBD2, and the lack of DNA leaves this call unchecked. Germline CDR1 SEHNR, CDR2 FQNEAQ (reference sequence). The CDR3 covers 16 residues. The CDR3 loop reads CASSQVVQRGYSEQFF.

The chain is built from TRBV9 and TRBJ2-1; TCRdb indicates TRBD1, and absent DNA this call remains unverified. From germline, CDR1 is SGDLS and CDR2 YYNGEE. The CDR3 is made up of 21 amino acids. CDR3: CASSVGTRDRTLAGAYNEQFF.

V gene TRBV20-1 combines with J gene TRBJ1-2; TCRdb's assignment of TRBD1 cannot be checked, as there is no DNA. Per the germline V gene, CDR1 is DFQATT and CDR2 is SNEGSKA (reference sequence). The CDR3 sequence is 13 residues long. This CDR3 is CSALDRIGYGYTF.

The chain carries TRBV5-6 and TRBJ1-5. Germline V gives CDR1 SGHDT, CDR2 YYEEEE. The CDR3 is 14 amino acids. This chain's CDR3 is CASSLGGGYQPQHF.

The J gene is TRBJ2-7, the V gene TRBV5-1; TCRdb selects TRBD2, and the lack of DNA leaves this call unchecked. The CDR3 is made up of 17 amino acids. Germline CDR1 SGHRS, CDR2 YFSETQ. The CDR3 sequence is CASSWGTSGVSSYEQYF.

The CDR3 reads CASSSTGLRQPQHF. The chain carries TRBV6-2 or TRBV6-3 and TRBJ1-5; TCRdb proposes TRBD1, but this gene call is untestable without DNA. The CDR3 loop spans 14 amino acids. Germline V CDR1 and CDR2: MNHEY, SVGEGT.

The chain is built from TRBV13 and TRBJ1-3. CDR1 PRHDT and CDR2 FYEKMQ come from the germline V gene (reference sequence). This CDR3 is 14 amino acids long. The CDR3: CASSRTGPGNTIYF.

V is TRBV12-3 or TRBV12-4 and J is TRBJ1-6. This CDR3 comprises 14 residues. The CDR3 is CASSLASLNSPLHF.

The chain employs TRBV19 and TRBJ2-2; TCRdb reports TRBD1, a call that lacks DNA to check it against. CDR3 length: 17 amino acids. Germline values: CDR1 LNHDA, CDR2 SQIVND (reference sequence). The CDR3 loop reads CASSFNRGTLNTGELFF.

J is TRBJ2-1 and V is TRBV5-4. This CDR3 is built from 15 residues. Germline values: CDR1 SGHNT, CDR2 YYREEE (reference sequence). The CDR3 spells CASSLGNLEYNEQFF.

The rearrangement links TRBV5-1 to TRBJ2-5; without DNA, the TCRdb call of TRBD1 cannot be checked. Germline assignment: CDR1 SGHRS and CDR2 YFSETQ. The CDR3 covers 16 residues. CDR3 region: CASSKKPGTGVETQYF.

This chain joins TRBV28 and TRBJ2-7; checking the TCRdb D call of TRBD1 is not possible without DNA. The CDR3 loop spans 17 amino acids. The germline V gene has CDR1 MDHEN and CDR2 SYDVKM. CDR3 sequence reads: CASRYTPGQPRSYEQYF.

V and J are TRBV12-3 or TRBV12-4 and TRBJ2-1; as DNA is missing, the TRBD2 call by TCRdb cannot be tested. This CDR3 has 14 amino acids. This CDR3 is CASTRTSEYNEQFF.

The chain couples TRBV9 to TRBJ1-5; the D call of TRBD1 rests on TCRdb alone, since no DNA is present to check it. Germline lookup yields CDR1 SGDLS and CDR2 YYNGEE. CDR3 length: 15 amino acids. This chain's CDR3 is CASSGEGQLNQPQHF.

The V call is TRBV7-9, the J call TRBJ2-1; TCRdb returns TRBD1, unconfirmable since there is no DNA. Germline values: CDR1 SEHNR, CDR2 FQNEAQ (reference sequence). CDR3 length equals 15 residues. The CDR3 spells CASSLEGAGGDEQFF.

The V gene is TRBV5-5, the J gene TRBJ1-1; TCRdb proposes TRBD1, but this gene call is untestable without DNA. The CDR3 length is 15 residues. Germline V lookup: CDR1 SGHKS, CDR2 YYEKEE (reference sequence). This CDR3 reads CASSLTGGVNTEAFF.

The V and J genes are TRBV2 and TRBJ2-1; TCRdb's D call, TRBD1, is unchecked because there is no DNA. CDR3 length: 15 amino acids. The germline V gene has CDR1 SNHLY and CDR2 FYNNEI. The CDR3 spells CASSEAGQGADEQFF.

The rearrangement uses TRBV4-3 and TRBJ2-1; the D gene TCRdb calls, TRBD2, cannot be checked with no DNA. Germline CDR1 is LGHNA and CDR2 is YSLEER. This CDR3 is built from 15 residues. CDR3 residues: CASSQELVSDNEQFF.

V is TRBV20-1 and J is TRBJ1-1; without DNA, the TCRdb call of TRBD1 cannot be checked. The CDR3 spans 15 residues. The germline V gene encodes CDR1 DFQATT and CDR2 SNEGSKA (reference sequence). CDR3 protein: CSARDWTGRDTEAFF.

The V gene is TRBV29-1, the J gene TRBJ2-5; TCRdb's assignment of TRBD1 cannot be checked, as there is no DNA. In germline, CDR1 is SQVTM, CDR2 ANQGSEA. This CDR3 is built from 13 residues. The CDR3 loop is CSVGQGPGETQYF.

The rearrangement uses TRBV20-1 and TRBJ2-7; the D call from TCRdb, TRBD2, cannot be confirmed without DNA. The germline V gene has CDR1 DFQATT and CDR2 SNEGSKA (reference sequence). This CDR3 is 13 amino acids long. The CDR3 loop reads CSAYLADTYEQYF.

The chain recombines TRBV20-1 with TRBJ1-4. Germline CDR1 and CDR2: DFQATT and SNEGSKA (reference sequence). The CDR3 length is 11 residues. This CDR3 is CSAISGEKLFF.

This chain links TRBV20-1 with TRBJ2-1; checking the TCRdb D call of TRBD1 is not possible without DNA. The germline V gene has CDR1 DFQATT and CDR2 SNEGSKA (reference sequence). The length of the CDR3 is 12 residues. CDR3 protein: CSARVGPLEQFF.

V is TRBV29-1 and J is TRBJ1-3; TCRdb's assignment of TRBD1 cannot be checked, as there is no DNA. The CDR3 covers 16 residues. CDR1 is SQVTM and CDR2 is ANQGSEA in the germline V gene. The CDR3 spells CSVEKTGTGPGNTIYF.